These 2 T cell receptor beta chains share one sample of origin, sequenced in a study of OX40 agonist ivuxolimab in advanced cancers. The repertoire was sequenced with immunoSEQ multiplex PCR; TCRdb's copy has only in-frame clones and lacks some. Seen here are 60,000 to 85,000 clones, roughly 76% observed once, and the top ten hold around 1.7%. The sequencing used CD4+ or CD8+ T cells sorted from blood, collected in a trial of the OX40 agonist ivuxolimab. Every receptor here comes from an adult with an advanced solid tumor such as melanoma, head and neck, liver or kidney cancer.

This chain links TRBV10-2 with TRBJ1-1; TRBD1 might be the D (5 bases). Germline V lookup: CDR1 WSHSY, CDR2 SAAADI. This CDR3 contains 14 residues. V lost 3 bases and J lost 2, with 10 bases in between. The DNA for the CDR3 is TGCGCCAGCAGTGAAGGAGGGGTAAACACTGAAGCTTTCTTT. Its translation: CASSEGGVNTEAFF.

The CDR3 nucleotides read TGTGCCAGCTCCCCAAGGGACAGGCTGAACACTGAAGCTTTCTTT. Protein product: CASSPRDRLNTEAFF. The chain joins TRBV18 to TRBJ1-1, with 8 bases aligning to TRBD1. The germline CDR1 and CDR2 sequences are KGHSH and LQKENI. V lost 6 bases to trimming and J lost 0 bases; unmatched junction nucleotides: 6. This CDR3 has 15 residues.